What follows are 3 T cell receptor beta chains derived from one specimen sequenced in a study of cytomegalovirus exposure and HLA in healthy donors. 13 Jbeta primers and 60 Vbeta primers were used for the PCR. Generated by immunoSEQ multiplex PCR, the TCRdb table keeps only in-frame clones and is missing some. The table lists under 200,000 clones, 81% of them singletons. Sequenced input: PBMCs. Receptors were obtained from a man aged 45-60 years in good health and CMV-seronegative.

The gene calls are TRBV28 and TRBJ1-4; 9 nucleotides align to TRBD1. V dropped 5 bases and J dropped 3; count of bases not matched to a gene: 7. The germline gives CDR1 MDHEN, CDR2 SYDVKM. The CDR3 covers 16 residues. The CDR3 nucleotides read TGTGCCAGCAGTGTCCCGGGACAGGGACCTAATGAAAAACTGTTTTTT. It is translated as CASSVPGQGPNEKLFF.

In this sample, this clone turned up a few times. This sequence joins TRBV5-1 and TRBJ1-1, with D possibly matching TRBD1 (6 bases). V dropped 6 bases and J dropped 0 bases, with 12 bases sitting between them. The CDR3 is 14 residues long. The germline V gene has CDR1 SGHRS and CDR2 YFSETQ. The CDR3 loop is CASTTGLMNTEAFF. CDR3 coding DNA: TGCGCCAGCACCACAGGGTTGATGAACACTGAAGCTTTCTTT.

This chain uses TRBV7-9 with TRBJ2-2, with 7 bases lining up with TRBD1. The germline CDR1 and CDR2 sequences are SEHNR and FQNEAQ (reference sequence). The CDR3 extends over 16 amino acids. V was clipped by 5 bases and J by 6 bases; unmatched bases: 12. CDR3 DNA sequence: TGTGCCAGCAGCAGATCGACAGGGATCAAATCCGGGGAGCTGTTTTTT. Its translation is CASSRSTGIKSGELFF.